This T cell receptor (beta chain) comes out of a study of cytomegalovirus exposure and HLA in healthy donors. In the study overall: T cells numbering around 180 million yielded approximately 100 million unique TCR beta sequences in an earlier analysis.

This CDR3 spans 16 amino acids. With 7 bases clipped from V and 3 bases from J, the junction kept 11 bases outside the gene matches. CDR1 MDHEN and CDR2 SYDVKM come from the germline V gene. The PCR used 60 Vbeta and 13 Jbeta primers. The method was immunoSEQ multiplex PCR; TCRdb's version includes in-frame clones alone and lacks a portion of them. The sample includes approximately 100,000 clones, about 75% of them seen just once. The chain employs TRBV28 and TRBJ2-3; 9 bases fit TRBD2. The clonotype was recovered from a man between 45 and 60 years old in good health and CMV-seronegative. Sequencing used PBMCs. CDR3 coding DNA: TGTGCCAGCACCCCGCCGGGTAGCGGGGGAACAGATACGCAGTATTTT. Its protein product is CASTPPGSGGTDTQYF.